This paragraph covers one TCR beta chain sequence. This CDR3 is built from 13 residues. In germline, CDR1 is SGHNT, CDR2 YYREEE (reference sequence). V lost 0 bases and J lost 6, with 10 bases in between. This specimen comes from a study of cytomegalovirus exposure and HLA in healthy donors. PCR was performed using 60 Vbeta and 13 Jbeta primers. The repertoire was sequenced with immunoSEQ multiplex PCR; TCRdb's copy has only in-frame clones and lacks some. The sample holds roughly 73,000 clones, around 85% seen once. This chain connects TRBV5-4 to TRBJ2-7, with a weak D call TRBD1 (6 bases). The material sequenced was PBMCs. This receptor was taken from a woman in her 50s in good health and CMV-seronegative. The CDR3 sequence: CASSLGKGGEQYV. The CDR3 bases are TGTGCCAGCAGCTTGGGTAAAGGGGGCGAGCAGTACGTC.